These T cell receptor beta chains were read from a single sample in a study of CD4 T cells in relation to SARS-CoV-2 and coronaviruses. No cognate antigen is known for these TCRs. Sequencing used immunoSEQ multiplex PCR; TCRdb keeps in-frame clones, though not all of them. The table has 16,000 or so clones, 82% seen once. The source material was CD4+ T cells from PBMCs, cultured in vitro. These receptors were collected from a human donor in good health. CDR3s include the opening cysteine and the closing phenylalanine or tryptophan. Each record gives: J gene, clone size, D gene, V gene, CDR3 protein, CDR3 DNA. D genes are given only for firm matches. Clone size is given for some rows only: seen once, a few or many times, or a class if the clone is expanded.

TRBJ2-2	.	.	TRBV2	CASSVKGGGAGELFF	TGTGCCAGCAGTGTTAAGGGAGGAGGGGCCGGGGAGCTGTTTTTT
TRBJ2-2	.	TRBD2	TRBV7-3	CASLGVGGSRTGELFF	TGTGCCAGCCTAGGGGTGGGCGGGAGCCGAACCGGGGAGCTGTTTTTT
TRBJ2-1	.	TRBD1	TRBV6-5	CAAQGQVDNEQFF	TGTGCCGCCCAGGGACAGGTCGACAATGAGCAGTTCTTC
TRBJ2-1	.	TRBD2	TRBV3-1/TRBV3-2	CASNRLAGAGWNEQFF	TGTGCCAGCAACCGACTAGCGGGGGCTGGGTGGAATGAGCAGTTCTTC
TRBJ1-6	.	.	TRBV19	CASSDSDSPLHF	TGTGCCAGTAGTGACAGCGATTCACCCCTCCACTTT
TRBJ2-3	.	.	TRBV18	CASSPGWGTDTQYF	TGTGCCAGCTCACCAGGGTGGGGCACAGATACGCAGTATTTT
TRBJ1-5	few	TRBD1	TRBV7-9	CASSVDRGNQPQHF	TGTGCCAGCAGCGTGGACAGGGGCAATCAGCCCCAGCATTTT
TRBJ1-5	.	.	TRBV19	CASSIGILGRPQHF	TGTGCCAGTAGTATCGGGATCCTGGGGAGGCCCCAGCATTTT
TRBJ1-1	few	TRBD1	TRBV27	CASRLTGMNTEAFF	TGTGCCAGCAGGTTGACAGGGATGAACACTGAAGCTTTCTTT
TRBJ2-7	.	.	TRBV7-9	CASSGLTYEQYF	TGTGCCAGCAGCGGACTAACCTACGAGCAGTACTTC
TRBJ1-2	.	.	TRBV7-3	CASSLRGDRNYGYTF	TGTGCCAGCAGCTTAAGGGGCGACCGTAACTATGGCTACACCTTC
TRBJ2-7	once	TRBD2	TRBV3-1/TRBV3-2	CASSHASGSSYEQYF	TGTGCCAGCAGCCACGCTAGCGGAAGCTCCTACGAGCAGTACTTC
TRBJ2-5	.	TRBD1	TRBV7-8	CASTTTPGQEETQYF	TGTGCCAGCACGACAACTCCGGGACAGGAAGAGACCCAGTACTTC
TRBJ1-2	.	.	TRBV10-3	CAISGIREGYTF	TGTGCCATCAGTGGCATCAGAGAAGGCTACACCTTC
TRBJ2-7	.	.	TRBV12-3/TRBV12-4	CASSAGPAGEQYF	TGTGCCAGCAGCGCCGGGCCTGCGGGAGAGCAGTACTTC
TRBJ2-1	medium-sized	TRBD2	TRBV11-3	CASSWSAGLVNEQFF	TGTGCCAGCAGCTGGTCAGCGGGATTGGTCAATGAGCAGTTCTTC
TRBJ2-5	.	.	TRBV20-1	CSASEFLARQETQYF	TGCAGTGCTAGTGAGTTCCTAGCGAGACAAGAGACCCAGTACTTC
TRBJ1-2	few	.	TRBV5-1	CASSSLIDGNYGYTF	TGCGCCAGCAGCTCCCTCATCGACGGGAACTATGGCTACACCTTC
TRBJ1-1	.	.	TRBV11-1	CASSLVHGTNTEAFF	TGTGCCAGCAGCTTAGTTCATGGTACGAACACTGAAGCTTTCTTT
TRBJ2-4	once	TRBD1	TRBV18	CASSPGQGRNIQYF	TGTGCCAGCTCACCCGGACAGGGGAGGAACATTCAGTACTTC
TRBJ2-2	.	.	TRBV2	CASSGRDTGELFF	TGTGCCAGCAGCGGAAGAGACACCGGGGAGCTGTTTTTT
TRBJ1-2	.	.	TRBV5-4	CASSAGINLGSYGYTF	TGTGCCAGCAGCGCTGGGATCAACCTCGGCAGCTATGGCTACACCTTC
TRBJ2-7	.	TRBD1	TRBV9	CASSERGTGYEQYF	TGTGCCAGCAGCGAGAGAGGGACAGGTTACGAGCAGTACTTC
TRBJ2-1	.	TRBD2	TRBV15	CATSRSGLADSYNEQFF	TGTGCCACCAGCAGATCGGGACTAGCGGATTCCTACAATGAGCAGTTCTTC
TRBJ2-7	.	TRBD2	TRBV18	CASSPPKLAPSTSYEQYF	TGTGCCAGCTCACCACCGAAACTAGCGCCAAGTACCTCCTACGAGCAGTACTTC
TRBJ1-2	.	TRBD1	TRBV19	CASSIRVLEGAPRVSGYTF	TGTGCCAGTAGTATAAGAGTTTTGGAGGGGGCGCCCCGAGTCTCGGGCTACACCTTC
TRBJ1-4	.	.	TRBV7-7	CASSLGQPNEKLFF	TGTGCCAGCAGCTTGGGACAACCTAATGAAAAACTGTTTTTT
TRBJ2-7	.	.	TRBV28	CASSADSYEQYF	TGTGCCAGCTCCGCCGACAGTTACGAGCAGTACTTC